The T cell receptor beta chain under discussion was sequenced for a study of blood T cell repertoires in COVID-19. Study details: Sources were T cells, B-cell-depleted T cells, or PBMCs; the material itself was cDNA or gDNA.

The table came from immunoSEQ multiplex PCR; TCRdb's copy has only in-frame clones and leaves some out. The sample has 120,000 or so clones, roughly 72% seen once. CDR3 length: 13 amino acids. Germline loops: CDR1 MNHNS, CDR2 SASEGT. V dropped 3 bases and J dropped 7 bases, with 10 bases sitting between them. The V and J genes are TRBV6-1 and TRBJ1-5; D may be TRBD1 (5 bases). This sequence originates from a man in his 60s with acute or convalescent COVID-19. Sequencing was done on a sample of peripheral blood. CDR3 residues: CASSDQGGQPQHF. In DNA, the CDR3 is TGTGCCAGCAGTGATCAGGGAGGGCAGCCCCAGCATTTT.